This TCR beta chain was documented in a study of molecular identifiers for immune sequencing clone quantification. TCRdb used MiXCR to reprocess the PCR reads, holding one entry per CDR3 protein. The sample shows 550,000 to 750,000 distinct CDR3 sequences, around 20% of them seen only once. The source material was naive CD8+ T cells from blood, with Jurkat cell RNA spiked in. Subset described: FACS-sorted CD8+CD4-CCR7+CD45RA+ naive T cells. This sequence was found in a human donor in good health. Some libraries in this study had Jurkat cell RNA spiked in.

The CDR3 is CASSHDSGYEQYF. The CDR3 DNA is TGCGCCAGCAGCCATGACAGTGGCTACGAGCAGTACTTC. The chain carries TRBV4-3 and TRBJ2-7; maybe TRBD1 (5 bases). From germline, CDR1 is LGHNA and CDR2 YSLEER. Deletions cut 3 bases from V and 3 bases from J, with 9 bases between. The CDR3 has 13 residues.